This TCR beta chain originates from a study of T cell responses to AZD1222 COVID-19 vaccine. Study results and caveats: Increases in Spike-specific TCR breadth and depth were seen after two AZD1222 doses. Only a handful of AZD1222 recipients were seropositive at baseline. Repertoire sampling happened only post peak T cell response. Donor demographics were predominantly white British with a female majority; clonal diversity may be underestimated.

Trimming took 2 bases from V and 1 from J; bases not matched to a gene: 3. Germline V gene lookup returns CDR1 MNHEY and CDR2 SMNVEV (reference sequence). The CDR3 covers 17 residues. As for this clone: Its antigen is currently unknown.

Some clones are missing from TCRdb's copy, which holds only in-frame ones; the method was immunoSEQ multiplex PCR. The repertoire holds about 120,000 clones, with approximately 90% as singletons. This TCR came from an adult who received the MenACWY meningococcal vaccine as a control. The sample was peripheral blood, taken 28 days after the second dose of the MenACWY control vaccine. The chain couples TRBV27 to TRBJ2-1; TRBD2 matches 12 bases. The CDR3 spells CASSLRLAGESYNEQFF. The DNA of the CDR3 is TGTGCCAGCAGTTTAAGACTAGCGGGGGAATCCTACAATGAGCAGTTCTTC.